The 32 T cell receptor beta chains listed next were all sequenced from one sample in a study of Tregs in tolerant kidney transplant recipients. Method: immunoSEQ multiplex PCR; TCRdb's copy keeps in-frame clones and lacks some. The sample lists 70,000 to 95,000 clones; 80% to 95% were seen once. Sequenced here: Tregs from blood, sampled before the transplant. The receptors derive from a human donor who received a combined kidney and bone marrow transplant.

This clone came up once. The chain recombines TRBV29-1 with TRBJ1-2, with 10 positions matching TRBD1. Per the germline V gene, CDR1 is SQVTM and CDR2 is ANQGSEA. The length of the CDR3 is 14 residues. The ends lost 7 bases at V and 6 bases at J; junction bases unmatched: 11. This CDR3 is CSAPTGGLANGYTF. CDR3 nucleotide sequence: TGCAGCGCCCCGACAGGGGGCCTTGCAAATGGCTACACCTTC.

This rearrangement joins TRBV10-1 to TRBJ2-7; a possible D gene is TRBD1 (5 bases). Trimming removed 3 bases at V and 0 bases at J, with 27 bases between. Germline V CDR1 and CDR2: WNHNN, SYGVQD (reference sequence). The CDR3 has 20 residues. The CDR3: CASSDRVRSDRTLSSYEQYF. The CDR3 region has the DNA TGCGCCAGCAGTGACAGGGTCAGGTCGGACCGAACCTTGAGCTCCTACGAGCAGTACTTC.

The chain combines TRBV18 with TRBJ1-2; tentatively, D is TRBD1 (6 bases). There are 14 residues in the CDR3. Germline CDR1 reads KGHSH; CDR2 reads LQKENI. V was trimmed by 1 base and J by 3 bases, leaving 9 bases between them. The CDR3 region is CASSPQQGDYGYTF. The CDR3 nucleotides read TGTGCCAGCTCACCACAACAGGGAGACTATGGCTACACCTTC. Variable domain in full (rest from reference TRBV18 and TRBJ1-2): NAGVMQNPRHLVRRRGQEARLRCSPMKGHSHVYWYRQLPEEGLKFMVYLQKENIIDESGMPKERFSAEFPKEGPSILRIQQVVRGDSAAYFCASSPQQGDYGYTFGSGTRLTVV.

This clone was counted a few times. The genes are TRBV30 and TRBJ1-5, with D unclear. V lost 1 base and J lost 3, with 7 bases in between. The CDR3 runs 13 residues. Germline V lookup: CDR1 GTSNPN, CDR2 SVGIG (reference sequence). The CDR3 spells CAWSADTNQPQHF. For the CDR3, the DNA is TGTGCCTGGAGTGCCGACACCAATCAGCCCCAGCATTTT.

V and J are TRBV28 and TRBJ1-3, with D possibly being TRBD1 (5 bases). The V and J ends lost 5 bases and 4 bases respectively, with 18 bases between them. CDR1 and CDR2 (germline): MDHEN, SYDVKM. The CDR3 has 16 amino acids. The CDR3 loop reads CASSLPFQGSGNTIYF. In DNA, the CDR3 is TGTGCCAGCAGTCTACCTTTCCAGGGAAGCGGAAACACCATATATTTT. The full variable domain, rest sourced from reference TRBV28 and TRBJ1-3, is DVKVTQSSRYLVKRTGEKVFLECVQDMDHENMFWYRQDPGLGLRLIYFSYDVKMKEKGDIPEGYSVSREKKERFSLILESASTNQTSMYLCASSLPFQGSGNTIYFGEGSWLTVV.

This clone was counted only a few times. The V call is TRBV28, the J call TRBJ2-1, with 14 bases fitting TRBD2. The CDR3 extends over 14 amino acids. Germline CDR1 and CDR2: MDHEN and SYDVKM. The V segment lost 8 bases and the J segment 7 bases; nucleotides outside the gene matches: 4. Here the CDR3 reads CASGTSGSANEQFF. The CDR3 nucleotides read TGTGCCAGCGGGACTAGCGGGAGTGCTAATGAGCAGTTCTTC.

This rearrangement joins TRBV7-2 to TRBJ1-2; D uncertain. The CDR3 is 15 residues long. Between the trimmed V and J ends, which lost 1 base and 0 bases, there was a span of 9 bases. The germline CDR1 and CDR2 sequences are SGHTA and FQGNSA. The CDR3 spells CASSLGAPANYGYTF. In DNA form, the CDR3 reads TGTGCCAGCAGCTTAGGGGCGCCCGCTAACTATGGCTACACCTTC.

This chain joins TRBV29-1 and TRBJ2-2, with 7 bases identical to TRBD1. Trimming cost V 8 bases and J 3 bases; bases outside gene matches: 9. The germline gives CDR1 SQVTM, CDR2 ANQGSEA. CDR3 size: 14 residues. CDR3 in DNA: TGCAGCATGCGGACCGGGACAGACACCGGGGAGCTGTTTTTT. Protein sequence: CSMRTGTDTGELFF.

The chain recombines TRBV5-1 with TRBJ2-1, with unresolved D. This CDR3 region has 13 residues. Trimming took 0 bases from V and 4 from J, leaving 5 bases between them. Germline CDR1 reads SGHRS; CDR2 reads YFSETQ. The CDR3 region is CASSLGLYNEQFF. For the CDR3, the DNA is TGCGCCAGCAGCTTGGGCCTTTACAATGAGCAGTTCTTC.

Only one count was recorded for this clone. V is TRBV18 and J is TRBJ2-5; D ambiguous. The DNA matches TRBJ2-7 better at its end, which makes the J call doubtful. The CDR3 covers 14 residues. The V gene's germline CDR1 is KGHSH and CDR2 LQKENI. CDR3: CASSPGSTNGEQYF. Written as DNA, the CDR3 is TGTGCCAGCTCACCAGGCTCCACCAACGGCGAGCAGTACTTC.

V is TRBV7-9 and J is TRBJ1-3, with unresolved D. Germline loops: CDR1 SEHNR, CDR2 FQNEAQ (reference sequence). The CDR3 is 15 amino acids. V shed 1 base and J shed 2 bases, with 9 bases lying between them. As DNA, the CDR3 is TGTGCCAGCAGCTTAGACAGATCGCCTGGAAACACCATATATTTT. It yields the protein CASSLDRSPGNTIYF.

V is TRBV29-1 and J is TRBJ2-2; TRBD2 agrees at 11 bases. Per the germline V gene, CDR1 is SQVTM and CDR2 is ANQGSEA. The length of the CDR3 is 15 residues. V gave up 3 bases and J gave up 2 bases; unmatched junction bases: 2. CDR3 bases: TGCAGCGTTGATGGGACTAGCGGTAACACCGGGGAGCTGTTTTTT. This sequence encodes CSVDGTSGNTGELFF.

This chain links TRBV5-1 with TRBJ2-7; 9 nucleotides line up with TRBD2. Trimming cost V 3 bases and J 0 bases; bases outside gene matches: 7. Germline lookup yields CDR1 SGHRS and CDR2 YFSETQ. The CDR3 covers 16 residues. The CDR3 here is CASSWGSGRPSYEQYF. CDR3 DNA: TGCGCCAGCAGCTGGGGGAGCGGGAGGCCCTCCTACGAGCAGTACTTC.

V usage is TRBV19 and J usage is TRBJ2-6, with D perhaps matching TRBD2 (6 bases). CDR1 is LNHDA, CDR2 SQIVND, per germline (reference sequence). The V end was cut by 5 bases, the J end by 0 bases, with 14 bases between. The CDR3 runs to 17 residues. The CDR3 DNA sequence: TGTGCCAGTAGTGGAGGGACGGGGCACTCTGGGGCCAACGTCCTGACTTTC. This encodes CASSGGTGHSGANVLTF.

The chain carries TRBV6-1 and TRBJ1-1, with 9 bases identical to TRBD1. Germline CDR1 MNHNS, CDR2 SASEGT. V shed 6 bases and J 7 bases; nucleotides not matched to a gene: 9. The CDR3 has 14 amino acids. As DNA, the CDR3 is TGTGCCAGCAGGGCCGGGACAGGGATTGTTGAAGCTTTCTTT. It specifies CASRAGTGIVEAFF.

This clone was seen a handful of times. The genes are TRBV7-3 and TRBJ2-3, with 13 bases lining up with TRBD2. The germline V gene encodes CDR1 SGHTA and CDR2 FQGTGA. CDR3 length: 16 amino acids. Trimming at V came to 1 base and at J to 3 bases, leaving 1 base not matched to a gene. The CDR3 loop is CASSLKLAGGTDTQYF. The CDR3 DNA is TGTGCCAGCAGCTTAAAACTAGCGGGAGGGACAGATACGCAGTATTTT.

The chain carries TRBV7-3 and TRBJ1-2, with unresolved D. The V and J ends lost 5 bases and 2 bases respectively, with 9 bases between them. The CDR3 is 13 residues long. Germline V lookup: CDR1 SGHTA, CDR2 FQGTGA. The CDR3 protein is CASSQGLNYGYTF. DNA of the CDR3: TGTGCCAGCAGCCAAGGGCTAAACTATGGCTACACCTTC.

The CDR3 protein is CSVVRESYEQYF. DNA for the CDR3: TGCAGCGTTGTAAGGGAGTCCTACGAGCAGTACTTC. The chain carries TRBV29-1 and TRBJ2-7, with D maybe TRBD2 (5 bases). The CDR3 consists of 12 residues. V shed 4 bases and J shed 1 base, with 8 bases lying between them. CDR1 SQVTM and CDR2 ANQGSEA come from the germline V gene.

In this sample, this clone turned up a few times. The CDR3 DNA reads TGTGCCAGTAGTATAATCGGGTTAGCGGGAGTTGGGGAGCTGTTTTTT. It specifies CASSIIGLAGVGELFF. The chain employs TRBV19 and TRBJ2-2; 9 nucleotides line up with TRBD2. CDR1 and CDR2 from the germline V gene are LNHDA and SQIVND (reference sequence). V gave up 2 bases and J gave up 8 bases; unmatched junction bases: 9. This CDR3 has 16 amino acids.

The J gene is TRBJ2-2, the V gene TRBV6-1, with TRBD1 matching 7 bases. V lost 8 bases and J lost 2; bases outside the gene matches: 5. The CDR3 loop spans 14 amino acids. Germline-derived CDR1 and CDR2 are MNHNS and SASEGT. The CDR3 sequence is CASGEGANTGELFF. The CDR3 bases are TGTGCCAGCGGAGAGGGGGCAAACACCGGGGAGCTGTTTTTT.

This clone showed up just once. The chain uses TRBV9 and TRBJ2-5; TRBD1 agrees at 12 bases. The germline gives CDR1 SGDLS, CDR2 YYNGEE. The J segment lost 1 base and the V segment lost 4 bases, leaving 5 bases of the junction unmatched. This CDR3 spans 16 amino acids. As DNA, the CDR3 is TGTGCCAGCAGCAGCCGGGACAGGGGGCTCCAAGAGACCCAGTACTTC. Amino acids: CASSSRDRGLQETQYF.

This clone was detected once. The gene calls are TRBV4-3 and TRBJ2-7, with TRBD1 matching over 7 bases. This CDR3 has 15 residues. Germline CDR1 reads LGHNA; CDR2 reads YSLEER. Trimming removed 3 bases from V and 0 bases from J; junction bases left unmatched: 5. CDR3: CASSQGRGSSYEQYF. The CDR3 nucleotides read TGCGCCAGCAGCCAGGGCAGGGGGTCCTCCTACGAGCAGTACTTC.

The chain recombines TRBV18 with TRBJ1-4, with a weak D call TRBD1 (5 bases). This CDR3 is 16 amino acids long. Germline V gene sequence: CDR1 KGHSH, CDR2 LQKENI. The V end was cut by 1 base, the J end by 3 bases, with 12 bases between. The CDR3 region is CASSPLKGIANEKLFF. CDR3 nucleotide sequence: TGTGCCAGCTCACCACTAAAGGGGATTGCTAATGAAAAACTGTTTTTT.

V is TRBV5-1 and J is TRBJ2-3; TRBD2 matches at 7 bases. The CDR3 has 15 residues. J was trimmed by 4 bases and V by 0 bases; bases with no gene match: 5. The germline CDR1 and CDR2 sequences are SGHRS and YFSETQ. The CDR3 nucleotides read TGCGCCAGCAGCTTGGATGGAGGGAGGGCAGATACGCAGTATTTT. Translation gives CASSLDGGRADTQYF.

The rearrangement uses TRBV19 and TRBJ1-3, with D possibly TRBD1 on 5 matching bases. CDR3 size: 15 residues. The germline V gene has CDR1 LNHDA and CDR2 SQIVND (reference sequence). V was pared by 3 bases and J by 2 bases, with 11 bases between. The CDR3 region is CASSMRGSTGNTIYF. The CDR3 DNA reads as TGTGCCAGTAGTATGAGGGGTTCAACTGGAAACACCATATATTTT. Full variable domain (remainder filled in from reference TRBV19 and TRBJ1-3): DGGITQSPKYLFRKEGQNVTLSCEQNLNHDAMYWYRQDPGQGLRLIYYSQIVNDFQKGDIAEGYSVSREKKESFPLTVTSAQKNPTAFYLCASSMRGSTGNTIYFGEGSWLTVV.

The sample holds one count of this clone. V and J are TRBV6-1 and TRBJ2-7; TRBD2 matches at 8 bases. The germline gives CDR1 MNHNS, CDR2 SASEGT. V was clipped by 7 bases and J by 3 bases; unmatched bases: 5. The CDR3 spans 13 residues. CDR3 residues: CASTSSGHYEQYF. CDR3 DNA: TGTGCCAGCACCTCTAGCGGGCACTACGAGCAGTACTTC.

The J gene is TRBJ2-3, the V gene TRBV2; 10 nucleotides line up with TRBD1. The CDR3 consists of 15 residues. V dropped 5 bases and J dropped 5; count of bases not matched to a gene: 7. The V gene's germline CDR1 is SNHLY and CDR2 FYNNEI. Here the CDR3 reads CASSRQGAQVDTQYF. The CDR3 DNA follows: TGTGCCAGCAGTCGACAGGGGGCGCAAGTAGATACGCAGTATTTT. Together with reference TRBV2 and TRBJ2-3, the CDR3 gives the full variable domain: EPEVTQTPSHQVTQMGQEVILRCVPISNHLYFYWYRQILGQKVEFLVSFYNNEISEKSEIFDDQFSVERPDGSNFTLKIRSTKLEDSAMYFCASSRQGAQVDTQYFGPGTRLTVL.

The chain couples TRBV7-3 to TRBJ1-2; D unresolved. The CDR3 extends over 13 amino acids. V was shortened by 1 base and J by 5 bases, with 8 bases between the two germline ends. Germline V gives CDR1 SGHTA, CDR2 FQGTGA. CDR3 coding DNA: TGTGCCAGCAGCTTAATGAGCGGTTATGGCTACACCTTC. Encoded protein: CASSLMSGYGYTF.

V and J are TRBV14 and TRBJ2-3; TRBD2 agrees at 13 bases. This CDR3 is built from 18 residues. The trim removed 1 base at V and 2 bases at J, leaving 6 bases unmatched. Germline CDR1 reads SGHDN; CDR2 reads FVKESK. Here the CDR3 DNA reads TGTGCCAGCAGCCAAGTTGGGACTAGCGGGATGTTCACAGATACGCAGTATTTT. It translates to CASSQVGTSGMFTDTQYF.

The chain links TRBV11-3 to TRBJ2-3; D is possibly TRBD1 (5 bases). V lost 1 base and J lost 3, with 17 bases in between. This CDR3 has 17 amino acids. Germline CDR1 SGHNT, CDR2 YENEEA. As DNA, the CDR3 is TGTGCCAGCAGCTTAGTTCCAGGGTGGAAGAGAACAGATACGCAGTATTTT. It encodes CASSLVPGWKRTDTQYF.

The CDR3 sequence is CASSYGTGTYNSPLHF. CDR3 DNA: TGTGCCAGCAGTTATGGAACAGGGACCTATAATTCACCCCTCCACTTT. The chain links TRBV6-5 to TRBJ1-6; the D gene is possibly TRBD1 (6 bases). The CDR3 runs 16 residues. Germline V gene lookup returns CDR1 MNHEY and CDR2 SVGAGI. V dropped 3 bases and J dropped 2 bases, with 11 bases sitting between them.

The V and J genes are TRBV28 and TRBJ1-5, with D maybe TRBD1 (5 bases). Trimming cost V 4 bases and J 2 bases, with 12 bases left between them. The CDR3 spans 15 residues. Germline lookup yields CDR1 MDHEN and CDR2 SYDVKM. The CDR3, as DNA: TGTGCCAGCAGTTCGGCCTTGGGGGGCAATCAGCCCCAGCATTTT. Its translation: CASSSALGGNQPQHF.